The 12 T cell receptor beta chains presented below share a single source sample, sequenced in a study of T cells in Graves' hyperthyroidism and ophthalmopathy. The investigators amplified TCR beta CDR3 regions from RNA transcripts. RT-PCR in the first round (using the HTBI primer set) targeted the TCR CDR3. TCRdb processed the multiplex PCR reads anew with MiXCR; each CDR3 protein has one entry. Of around 560,000 distinct CDR3 sequences listed, over 15% are singletons. The sample comprised blood. The receptors here all came from a woman aged 18-29 years with Graves' hyperthyroidism.

This clonotype was recorded many times. The chain has TRBV4-1 and TRBJ2-3; no reliable D call. Germline V lookup: CDR1 MGHRA, CDR2 YSYEKL. This CDR3 is 12 amino acids long. V was clipped by 0 bases and J by 6 bases, with 4 bases between them. CDR3 loop: CASSQDTDTQYF. In DNA, the CDR3 is TGCGCCAGCAGCCAAGATACGGATACGCAGTATTTT.

The V gene is TRBV12-3 or TRBV12-4, the J gene TRBJ2-1, with 8 bases identical to TRBD1. With V trimmed by 7 bases and J by 0 bases, 8 bases remained unmatched. The CDR3 totals 16 residues. CDR3 residues: CASTSRQGNSYNEQFF. CDR3 nucleotides: TGTGCCAGCACCTCCCGACAGGGGAACTCCTACAATGAGCAGTTCTTC.

This clonotype was seen at least ten times. The V and J genes are TRBV10-3 and TRBJ1-1; D call uncertain. Germline-derived CDR1 and CDR2 are ENHRY and SYGVKD. The CDR3 sequence is 15 residues long. V shed 0 bases and J shed 5 bases, with 13 bases lying between them. The CDR3 loop is CAISESNTAGTEAFF. DNA of the CDR3: TGTGCCATCAGTGAGTCTAACACGGCGGGGACTGAAGCTTTCTTT.

The chain couples TRBV6-2 or TRBV6-3 to TRBJ1-5; 8 positions agree with TRBD1. V shed 2 bases and J 7 bases; nucleotides not matched to a gene: 7. Germline V CDR1 and CDR2: MNHEY, SVGEGT. The CDR3 has 15 amino acids. CDR3 loop: CASSYIGQGEQPQHF. The CDR3 DNA follows: TGTGCCAGCAGTTACATCGGACAGGGCGAACAGCCCCAGCATTTT.

The V call is TRBV12-3 or TRBV12-4, the J call TRBJ2-1; D might be TRBD2 (6 bases). The CDR3 is 13 residues long. Trimming left V 3 bases short and J 7 bases short, with 10 bases between. The CDR3 loop is CASSFTAGNEQFF. The DNA of the CDR3 is TGTGCCAGCAGTTTTACGGCGGGGAATGAGCAGTTCTTC.

This clonotype was recorded at least ten times. The rearrangement links TRBV6-2 or TRBV6-3 to TRBJ1-6; tentatively, D is TRBD1 (5 bases). The CDR3 totals 17 residues. Germline V CDR1 and CDR2: MNHEY, SVGEGT. V lost 2 bases to trimming and J lost 0 bases, with 11 bases between them. The chain's CDR3 is CASSYGAPGSYNSPLHF. Here the CDR3 DNA reads TGTGCCAGCAGTTACGGGGCACCTGGCTCCTATAATTCACCCCTCCACTTT.

The V call is TRBV10-3, the J call TRBJ2-1; D might be TRBD2 (5 bases). CDR3 length equals 21 residues. Germline V gives CDR1 ENHRY, CDR2 SYGVKD. Trimming removed 5 bases at V and 0 bases at J, with 29 bases between. The CDR3 DNA reads TGTGCCATCAGTTCGGAAGGGCCGAGCGGAATTACAGATAGCTCCTACAATGAGCAGTTCTTC. The encoded protein is CAISSEGPSGITDSSYNEQFF.

This clonotype has only a few counts. V usage is TRBV7-9 and J usage is TRBJ2-3, with D perhaps matching TRBD2 (6 bases). Germline V gives CDR1 SEHNR, CDR2 FQNEAQ (reference sequence). The CDR3 contains 16 residues. V was shortened by 3 bases and J by 0 bases, with 13 bases between the two germline ends. CDR3 in DNA: TGTGCCAGCAGCTTTCGAGCGGGTCCTAGCACAGATACGCAGTATTTT. Its translation is CASSFRAGPSTDTQYF.

The chain combines TRBV6-1 with TRBJ1-1; no definite D call. The CDR3 has 14 residues. With 8 bases removed from V and 5 bases from J, the gap between germline ends came to 18 bases. Germline CDR1 reads MNHNS; CDR2 reads SASEGT. CDR3 in amino acids: CASCLFPSGTEAFF. The DNA of the CDR3 is TGTGCCAGCTGCCTATTCCCTTCGGGTACTGAAGCTTTCTTT.

This clonotype was detected only a few times. This chain connects TRBV20-1 to TRBJ2-3; 9 nucleotides align to TRBD1. V was clipped by 3 bases and J by 5 bases; unmatched bases: 12. CDR1 and CDR2 (germline): DFQATT, SNEGSKA (reference sequence). This CDR3 has 16 amino acids. CDR3: CSARGWNRGPVDTQYF. CDR3 nucleotides: TGCAGTGCTAGGGGTTGGAACAGGGGGCCCGTAGATACGCAGTATTTT.

This clonotype was seen at least ten times. The chain has TRBV2 and TRBJ1-3; D ambiguous. Germline-derived CDR1 and CDR2 are SNHLY and FYNNEI. The CDR3 covers 13 residues. The V end was cut by 8 bases, the J end by 0 bases, with 8 bases between. The CDR3 region has the DNA TGTGCCAGCTGCGTCTCCTCTGGAAACACCATATATTTT. It codes for CASCVSSGNTIYF. The variable domain in full, with the rest retrieved from reference TRBV2 and TRBJ1-3, is EPEVTQTPSHQVTQMGQEVILRCVPISNHLYFYWYRQILGQKVEFLVSFYNNEISEKSEIFDDQFSVERPDGSNFTLKIRSTKLEDSAMYFCASCVSSGNTIYFGEGSWLTVV.

This clonotype has just a few counts. The chain is built from TRBV29-1 and TRBJ2-1, with 10 bases aligning to TRBD1. The junction had 8 bases not matched to a gene; V was cut back by 7 bases and J by 8 bases. The CDR3 covers 13 residues. Looked up from germline, CDR1 is SQVTM and CDR2 is ANQGSEA. The CDR3 is CSAPGTGEYEQFF. DNA of the CDR3: TGCAGCGCGCCCGGGACAGGGGAGTATGAGCAGTTCTTC.